The rows below give T cell receptor beta chains drawn from one sample of a study of blood T cells in healthy people across ages. TCRdb reanalysed the 5' RACE reads using MiXCR and keeps one entry per CDR3 protein. This table has about 1 million distinct CDR3 sequences, around 45% appearing once. The sample comprised blood. These receptor sequences come from a woman aged 55-69 years in good health. The CDR3 runs from the conserved cysteine through the conserved F or W. The order of the fields is J gene, V gene, clone size, D gene, CDR3 DNA, CDR3 protein. A D gene is named only where the DNA matches it firmly. Clone size is given for some rows only: seen once, a few or many times, or a class if the clone is expanded.

j_gene: TRBJ2-5; v_gene: TRBV21-1; abundance: NA; d_gene: NA; CDR3nt: TGTGCCAGCAGCAAAGGGCCTTTCAAGCGGCAGCCCCAAGAGGCCCAGTACTTC; CDR3aa: CASSKGPFKRQPQEAQYF
j_gene: TRBJ2-7; v_gene: TRBV30; abundance: NA; d_gene: TRBD1; CDR3nt: TGTGCCTGGAGTGTAGGAGCAGGGGGCCACGAGCAGTACTTC; CDR3aa: CAWSVGAGGHEQYF
j_gene: TRBJ2-1; v_gene: TRBV30; abundance: NA; d_gene: TRBD1; CDR3nt: TGTGCCTGGATACCCCAGGGGGCAGGCAATGAGCAGTTCTTC; CDR3aa: CAWIPQGAGNEQFF
j_gene: TRBJ1-4; v_gene: TRBV14; abundance: NA; d_gene: TRBD1; CDR3nt: TGTGCCAGCAGCCAAGATTCGGCCGGGACAGGGGCCGAAAAACTGTTTTTT; CDR3aa: CASSQDSAGTGAEKLFF
j_gene: TRBJ2-7; v_gene: TRBV20-1; abundance: few; d_gene: NA; CDR3nt: TGCAGTGGGAGCGGAGACTCCTACGAGCAGTACTTC; CDR3aa: CSGSGDSYEQYF
j_gene: TRBJ2-7; v_gene: TRBV5-1; abundance: NA; d_gene: NA; CDR3nt: TGCGCCAGCAGCCCCGATTCGGGAGCGTACGAGCAGTACTTC; CDR3aa: CASSPDSGAYEQYF
j_gene: TRBJ2-1; v_gene: TRBV30; abundance: few; d_gene: NA; CDR3nt: TGTGCCTGCCCAAGGGGGGTCTATGAGCAGTTCTTC; CDR3aa: CACPRGVYEQFF
j_gene: TRBJ1-5; v_gene: TRBV2; abundance: once; d_gene: TRBD1; CDR3nt: TGTGCCAGCAGACAGGGGATTGGCGGTCAGCCCCAGCATTTT; CDR3aa: CASRQGIGGQPQHF
j_gene: TRBJ1-2; v_gene: TRBV29-1; abundance: NA; d_gene: NA; CDR3nt: TGCAGCGTTGAAAGACAGATTAATGGCTACACCTTC; CDR3aa: CSVERQINGYTF
j_gene: TRBJ2-7; v_gene: TRBV5-1; abundance: NA; d_gene: NA; CDR3nt: TGCGCCAGCCTGAGGGTCGACGAGCAGTACTTC; CDR3aa: CASLRVDEQYF